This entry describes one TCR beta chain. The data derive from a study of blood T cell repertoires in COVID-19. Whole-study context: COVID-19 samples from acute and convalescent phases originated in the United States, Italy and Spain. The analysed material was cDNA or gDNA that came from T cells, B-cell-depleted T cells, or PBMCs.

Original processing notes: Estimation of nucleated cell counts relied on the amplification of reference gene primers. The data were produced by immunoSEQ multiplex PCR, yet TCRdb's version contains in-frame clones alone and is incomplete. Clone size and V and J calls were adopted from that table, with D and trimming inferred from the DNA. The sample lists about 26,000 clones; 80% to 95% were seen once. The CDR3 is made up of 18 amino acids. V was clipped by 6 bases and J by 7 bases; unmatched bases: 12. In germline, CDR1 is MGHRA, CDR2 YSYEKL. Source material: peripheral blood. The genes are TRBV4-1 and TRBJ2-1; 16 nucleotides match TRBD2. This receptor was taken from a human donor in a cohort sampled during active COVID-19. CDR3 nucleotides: TGCGCCAGCAGTCTCTTCGGGACTAGCGGGGGGGCCTGGAATGAGCAGTTCTTC. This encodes CASSLFGTSGGAWNEQFF.